A single TCR beta chain is shown here with its context. Antigen unknown. A quantity of about 0.5 to 1 ug RNA underwent reverse transcription using random hexamers. The CDR3 of TCR beta was amplified by immunoSEQ multiplex PCR across 54 Vbeta and 13 Jbeta. One entry per CDR3 protein, called by TCRdb with MiXCR from the immunoSEQ multiplex PCR reads. The repertoire holds hundreds of thousands of distinct CDR3 sequences, 95% seen once, with 0.075% to 0.095% in the top ten. This CDR3 is built from 15 residues. The ends lost 5 bases at V and 1 base at J; junction bases unmatched: 5. Germline CDR1 is MGHRA and CDR2 is YSYEKL. TEMRA cells underwent FACS enrichment and CD8+ and CD4+ T cells underwent negative isolation. These data originate in a study of CD8 T cells in Susac syndrome. Study results and limitations: It was acknowledged in the study that the number of individuals who were included in its TCR sequencing and HLA analysis was relatively small.

This TCR derives from a human donor with multiple sclerosis. The chain recombines TRBV4-1 with TRBJ2-7; 10 bases are shared with TRBD2. Sequencing was done on a sample of CD4+ T cells from PBMCs. CDR3 bases: TGCGCCAGCAGCGCCGGGACTAGCGCTTCCTACGAGCAGTACTTC. It codes for CASSAGTSASYEQYF.